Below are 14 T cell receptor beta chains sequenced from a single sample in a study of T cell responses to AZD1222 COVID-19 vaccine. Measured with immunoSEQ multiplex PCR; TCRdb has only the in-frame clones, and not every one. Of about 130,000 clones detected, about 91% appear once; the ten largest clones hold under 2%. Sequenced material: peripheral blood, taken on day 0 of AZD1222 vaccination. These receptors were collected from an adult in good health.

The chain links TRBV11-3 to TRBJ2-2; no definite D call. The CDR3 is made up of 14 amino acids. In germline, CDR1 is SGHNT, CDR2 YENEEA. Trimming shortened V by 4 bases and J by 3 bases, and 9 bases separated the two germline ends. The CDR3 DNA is TGTGCCAGCAGCTCCTACTACTACACCGGGGAGCTGTTTTTT. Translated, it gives CASSSYYYTGELFF. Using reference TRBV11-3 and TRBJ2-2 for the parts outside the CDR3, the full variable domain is EAGVVQSPRYKIIEKKQPVAFWCNPISGHNTLYWYLQNLGQGPELLIRYENEEAVDDSQLPKDRFSAERLKGVDSTLKIQPAELGDSAVYLCASSSYYYTGELFFGEGSRLTVL.

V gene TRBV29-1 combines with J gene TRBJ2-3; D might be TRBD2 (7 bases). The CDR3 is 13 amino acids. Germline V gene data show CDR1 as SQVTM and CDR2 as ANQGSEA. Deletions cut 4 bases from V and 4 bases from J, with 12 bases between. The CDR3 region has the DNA TGCAGCGTTGCCCGAGGGGGGGCAGATACGCAGTATTTT. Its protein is CSVARGGADTQYF.

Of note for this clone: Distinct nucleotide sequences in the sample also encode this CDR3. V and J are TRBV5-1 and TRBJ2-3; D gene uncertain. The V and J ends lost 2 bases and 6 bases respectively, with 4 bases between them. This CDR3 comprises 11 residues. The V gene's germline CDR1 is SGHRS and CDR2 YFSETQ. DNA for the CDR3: TGCGCCAGCAGCTTTAGGGATACGCAGTATTTT. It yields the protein CASSFRDTQYF.

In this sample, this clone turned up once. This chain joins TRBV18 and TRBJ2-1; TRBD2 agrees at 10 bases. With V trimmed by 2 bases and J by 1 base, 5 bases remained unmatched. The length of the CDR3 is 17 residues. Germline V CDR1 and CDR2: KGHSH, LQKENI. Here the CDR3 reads CASSPASGGRSYNEQFF. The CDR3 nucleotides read TGTGCCAGCTCACCAGCTAGCGGGGGCCGATCCTACAATGAGCAGTTCTTC. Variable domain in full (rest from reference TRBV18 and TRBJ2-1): NAGVMQNPRHLVRRRGQEARLRCSPMKGHSHVYWYRQLPEEGLKFMVYLQKENIIDESGMPKERFSAEFPKEGPSILRIQQVVRGDSAAYFCASSPASGGRSYNEQFFGPGTRLTVL.

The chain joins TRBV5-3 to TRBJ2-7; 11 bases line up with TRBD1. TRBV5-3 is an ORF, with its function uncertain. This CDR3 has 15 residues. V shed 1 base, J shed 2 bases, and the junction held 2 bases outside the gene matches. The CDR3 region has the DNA TGTGCCAGAAGCTTGTGGGGACAGGGGGCCTACGAGCAGTACTTC. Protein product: CARSLWGQGAYEQYF.

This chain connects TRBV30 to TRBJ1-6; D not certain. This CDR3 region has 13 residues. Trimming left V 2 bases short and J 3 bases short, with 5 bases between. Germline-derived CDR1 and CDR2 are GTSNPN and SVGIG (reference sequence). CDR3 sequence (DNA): TGTGCCTGGAGTTTAAGCTATAATTCACCCCTCCACTTT. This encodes CAWSLSYNSPLHF.

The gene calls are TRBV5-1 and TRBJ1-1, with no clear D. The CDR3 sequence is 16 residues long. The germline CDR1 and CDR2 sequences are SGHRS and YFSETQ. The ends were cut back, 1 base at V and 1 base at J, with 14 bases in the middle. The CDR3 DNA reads TGCGCCAGCAGCTTGAATGTACCCACGGGGAACACTGAAGCTTTCTTT. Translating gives CASSLNVPTGNTEAFF.

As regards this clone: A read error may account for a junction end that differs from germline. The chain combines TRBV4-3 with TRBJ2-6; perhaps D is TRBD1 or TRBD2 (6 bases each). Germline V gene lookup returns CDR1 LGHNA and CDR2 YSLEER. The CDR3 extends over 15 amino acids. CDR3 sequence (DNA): TGCGCCAGCAGCCAAGATTCCGGAGGGGGCAACGTCCTGACTTTC. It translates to CASSQDSGGGNVLTF.

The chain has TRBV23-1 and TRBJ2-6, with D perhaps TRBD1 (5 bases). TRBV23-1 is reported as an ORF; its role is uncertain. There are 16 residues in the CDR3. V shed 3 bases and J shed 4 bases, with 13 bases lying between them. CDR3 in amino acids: CASSQGLGAGANVLTF. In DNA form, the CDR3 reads TGCGCCAGCAGTCAGGGTTTAGGGGCCGGGGCCAACGTCCTGACTTTC.

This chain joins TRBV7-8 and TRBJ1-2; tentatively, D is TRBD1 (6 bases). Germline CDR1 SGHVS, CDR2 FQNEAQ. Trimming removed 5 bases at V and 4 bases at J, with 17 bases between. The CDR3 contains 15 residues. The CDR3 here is CASSLSLQGIYGYTF. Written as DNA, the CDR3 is TGTGCCAGCAGCCTATCCCTTCAGGGGATCTATGGCTACACCTTC.

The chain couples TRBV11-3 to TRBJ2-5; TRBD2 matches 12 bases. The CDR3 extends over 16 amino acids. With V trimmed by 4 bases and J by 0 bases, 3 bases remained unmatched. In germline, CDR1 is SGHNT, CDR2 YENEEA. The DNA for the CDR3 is TGTGCCAGCAGCTCTAGCGGGGGGGCCCACCAAGAGACCCAGTACTTC. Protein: CASSSSGGAHQETQYF.

CDR3 residues: CASSYDGREGTQYF. CDR3 sequence (DNA): TGTGCCAGCAGTTACGACGGTCGAGAGGGGACCCAGTACTTC. J is TRBJ2-5 and V is TRBV6-5; tentatively, D is TRBD2 (5 bases). V gave up 2 bases and J gave up 7 bases, with 14 bases separating them. Germline V CDR1 and CDR2: MNHEY, SVGAGI. This CDR3 comprises 14 residues.

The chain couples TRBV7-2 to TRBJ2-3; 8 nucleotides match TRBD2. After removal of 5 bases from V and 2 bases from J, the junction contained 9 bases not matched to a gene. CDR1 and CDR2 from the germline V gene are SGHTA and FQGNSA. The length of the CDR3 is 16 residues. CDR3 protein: CASSGGLVALTDTQYF. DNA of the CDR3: TGTGCCAGCAGCGGGGGACTAGTAGCCCTCACAGATACGCAGTATTTT.

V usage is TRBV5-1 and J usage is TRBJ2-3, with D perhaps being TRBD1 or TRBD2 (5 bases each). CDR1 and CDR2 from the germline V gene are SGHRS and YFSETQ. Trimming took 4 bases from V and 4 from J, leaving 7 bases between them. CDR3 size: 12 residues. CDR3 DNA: TGCGCCAGCAGCCTGGGGGCAGATACGCAGTATTTT. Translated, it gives CASSLGADTQYF.